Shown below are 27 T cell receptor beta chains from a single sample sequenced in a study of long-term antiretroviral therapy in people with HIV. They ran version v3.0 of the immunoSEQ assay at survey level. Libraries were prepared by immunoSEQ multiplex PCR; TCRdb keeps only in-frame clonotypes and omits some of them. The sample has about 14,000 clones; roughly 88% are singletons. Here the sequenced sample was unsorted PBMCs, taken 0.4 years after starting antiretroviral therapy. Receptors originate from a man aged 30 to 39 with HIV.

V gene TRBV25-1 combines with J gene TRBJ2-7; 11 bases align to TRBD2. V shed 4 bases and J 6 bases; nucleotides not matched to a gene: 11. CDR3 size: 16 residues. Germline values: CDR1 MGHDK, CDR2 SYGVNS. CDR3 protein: CASSGRLAGGRVEQYF. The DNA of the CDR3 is TGTGCCAGCAGTGGGCGATTAGCGGGAGGGCGGGTCGAGCAGTACTTC.

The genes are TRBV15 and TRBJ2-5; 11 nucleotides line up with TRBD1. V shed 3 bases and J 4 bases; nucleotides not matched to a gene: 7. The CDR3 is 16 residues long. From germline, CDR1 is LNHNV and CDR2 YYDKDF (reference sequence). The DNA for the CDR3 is TGTGCCACCAGCAGTGGGGACAGGGGGTTTAGAGAGACCCAGTACTTC. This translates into CATSSGDRGFRETQYF.

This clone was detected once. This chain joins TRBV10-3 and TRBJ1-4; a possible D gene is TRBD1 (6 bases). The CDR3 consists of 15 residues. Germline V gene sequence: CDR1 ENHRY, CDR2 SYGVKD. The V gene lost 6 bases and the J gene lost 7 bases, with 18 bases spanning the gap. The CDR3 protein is CAIRATGINSEKLFF. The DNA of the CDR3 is TGTGCCATCAGAGCCACAGGGATAAACAGTGAAAAACTGTTTTTT.

Here the CDR3 DNA reads TGTGCCAGCAGCTTAAACGCACAGGGGACCTATGGCTACACCTTC. It encodes CASSLNAQGTYGYTF. The rearrangement joins TRBV7-3 to TRBJ1-2; 7 bases align to TRBD1. This CDR3 comprises 15 residues. CDR1 SGHTA and CDR2 FQGTGA come from the germline V gene. V lost 1 base to trimming and J lost 4 bases; unmatched junction nucleotides: 6.

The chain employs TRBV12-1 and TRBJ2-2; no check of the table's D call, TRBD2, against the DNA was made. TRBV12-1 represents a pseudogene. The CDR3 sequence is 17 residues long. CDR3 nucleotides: TGTGCCAGCAGCTTCGCCGCTAGCGGGAATAGGACCGGGGAGCTGTTTTTT. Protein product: CASSFAASGNRTGELFF.

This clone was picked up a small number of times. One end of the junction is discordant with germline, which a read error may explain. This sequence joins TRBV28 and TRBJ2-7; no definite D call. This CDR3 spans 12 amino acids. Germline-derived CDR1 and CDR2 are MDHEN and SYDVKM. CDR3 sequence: CASSLTSLSSHF. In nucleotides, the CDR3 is TGTGCCAGCAGTTTAACCTCACTATCTTCCCACTTC.

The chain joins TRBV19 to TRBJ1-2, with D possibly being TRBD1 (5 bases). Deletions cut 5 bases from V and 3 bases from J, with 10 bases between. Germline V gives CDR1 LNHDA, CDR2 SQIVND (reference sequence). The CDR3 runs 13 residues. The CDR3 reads CASSGGVDYGYTF. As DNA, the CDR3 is TGTGCCAGTAGTGGGGGGGTCGACTATGGCTACACCTTC.

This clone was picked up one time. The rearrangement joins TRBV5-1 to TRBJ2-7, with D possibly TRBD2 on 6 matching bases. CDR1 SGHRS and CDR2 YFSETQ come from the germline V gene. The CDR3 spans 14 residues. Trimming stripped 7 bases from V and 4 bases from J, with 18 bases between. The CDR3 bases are TGCGCCAGCGGGACCGGGACTGAGACTTACGAGCAGTACTTC. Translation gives CASGTGTETYEQYF.

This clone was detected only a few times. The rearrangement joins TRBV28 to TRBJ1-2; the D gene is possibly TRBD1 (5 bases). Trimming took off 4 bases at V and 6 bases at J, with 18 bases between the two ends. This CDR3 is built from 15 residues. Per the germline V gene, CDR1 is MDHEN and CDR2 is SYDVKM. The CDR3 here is CASSSEPGTTDGYTF. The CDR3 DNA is TGTGCCAGCAGTTCAGAACCCGGGACCACTGATGGCTACACCTTC.

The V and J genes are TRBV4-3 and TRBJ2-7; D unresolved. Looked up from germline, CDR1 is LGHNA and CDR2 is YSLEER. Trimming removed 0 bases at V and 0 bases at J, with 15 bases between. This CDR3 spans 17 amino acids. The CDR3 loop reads CASSQDLARSNSYEQYF. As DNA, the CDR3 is TGCGCCAGCAGCCAAGATCTGGCCCGGTCCAACTCCTACGAGCAGTACTTC.

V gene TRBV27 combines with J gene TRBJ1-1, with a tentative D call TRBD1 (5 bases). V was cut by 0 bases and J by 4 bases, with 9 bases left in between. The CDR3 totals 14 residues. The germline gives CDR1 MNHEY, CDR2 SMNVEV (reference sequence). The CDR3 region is CASSLSRGGTEAFF. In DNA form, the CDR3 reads TGTGCCAGCAGTTTATCGAGGGGAGGCACTGAAGCTTTCTTT.

The DNA of the CDR3 is TGTGCCAGCAGTGAAGCGCTTGGCAGAGAGCATGGCTACACCTTC. It encodes CASSEALGREHGYTF. J is TRBJ1-2 and V is TRBV2; D is unclear. Trimming took off 0 bases at V and 6 bases at J, with 14 bases between the two ends. CDR3 length: 15 amino acids. CDR1 and CDR2 (germline): SNHLY, FYNNEI.

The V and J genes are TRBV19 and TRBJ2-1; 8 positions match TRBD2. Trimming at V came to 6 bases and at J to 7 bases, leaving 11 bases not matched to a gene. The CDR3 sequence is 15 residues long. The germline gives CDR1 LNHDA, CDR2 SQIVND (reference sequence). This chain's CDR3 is CASSPWGSGVNEQFF. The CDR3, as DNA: TGTGCCAGTAGCCCCTGGGGTAGCGGGGTTAATGAGCAGTTCTTC.

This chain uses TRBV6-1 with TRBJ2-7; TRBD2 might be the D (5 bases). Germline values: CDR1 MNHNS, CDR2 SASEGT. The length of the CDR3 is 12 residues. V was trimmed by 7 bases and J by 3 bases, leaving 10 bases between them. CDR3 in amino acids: CASTKDYYEQYF. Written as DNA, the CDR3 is TGTGCCAGCACCAAAGACTACTACGAGCAGTACTTC.

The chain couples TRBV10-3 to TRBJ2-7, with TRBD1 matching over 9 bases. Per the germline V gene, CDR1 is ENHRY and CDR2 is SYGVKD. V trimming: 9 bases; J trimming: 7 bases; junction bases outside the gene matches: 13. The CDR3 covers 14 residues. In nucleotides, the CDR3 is TGTGCCATACTAAGGACAGGGGCCAAGGGGGAGCAGTACTTC. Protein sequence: CAILRTGAKGEQYF.

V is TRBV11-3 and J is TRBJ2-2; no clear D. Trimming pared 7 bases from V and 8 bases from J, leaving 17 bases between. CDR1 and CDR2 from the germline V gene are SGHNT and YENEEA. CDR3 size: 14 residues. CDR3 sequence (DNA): TGTGCCAGCAACCAGGCAGCTGTGGAAGGGGAGCTGTTTTTT. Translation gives CASNQAAVEGELFF.

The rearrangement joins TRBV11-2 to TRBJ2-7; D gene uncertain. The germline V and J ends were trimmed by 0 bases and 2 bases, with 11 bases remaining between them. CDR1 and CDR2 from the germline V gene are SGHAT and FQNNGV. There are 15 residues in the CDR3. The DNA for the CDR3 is TGTGCCAGCAGCTTAGATGTAGCCGCTACCTACGAGCAGTACTTC. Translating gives CASSLDVAATYEQYF.

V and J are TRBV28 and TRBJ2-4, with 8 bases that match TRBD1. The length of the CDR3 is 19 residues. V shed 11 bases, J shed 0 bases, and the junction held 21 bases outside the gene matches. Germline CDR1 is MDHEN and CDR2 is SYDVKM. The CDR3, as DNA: TGTGCCCTTCGACAGGGGAAATCTAGCGCCCCCATAGCCAAAAACATTCAGTACTTC. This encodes CALRQGKSSAPIAKNIQYF.

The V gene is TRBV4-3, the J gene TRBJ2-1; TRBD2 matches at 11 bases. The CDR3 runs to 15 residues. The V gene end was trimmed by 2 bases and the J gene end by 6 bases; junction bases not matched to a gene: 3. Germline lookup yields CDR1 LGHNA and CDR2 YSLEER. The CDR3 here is CASSQLAGGLNEQFF. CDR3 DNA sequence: TGCGCCAGCAGCCAACTAGCGGGAGGTCTCAATGAGCAGTTCTTC.

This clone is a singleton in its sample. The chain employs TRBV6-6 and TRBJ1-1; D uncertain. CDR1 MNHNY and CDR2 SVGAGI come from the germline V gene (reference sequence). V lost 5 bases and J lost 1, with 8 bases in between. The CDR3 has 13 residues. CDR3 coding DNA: TGTGCCAGCAGTAGGGCTTCGAACACTGAAGCTTTCTTT. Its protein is CASSRASNTEAFF.

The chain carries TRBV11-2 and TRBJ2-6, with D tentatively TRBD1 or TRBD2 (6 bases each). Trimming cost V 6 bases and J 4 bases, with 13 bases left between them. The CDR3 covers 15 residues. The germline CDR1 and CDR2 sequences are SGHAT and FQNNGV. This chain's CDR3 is CASSLGGLGANVLTF. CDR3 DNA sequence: TGTGCCAGCAGTCTAGGGGGGCTGGGGGCCAACGTCCTGACTTTC.

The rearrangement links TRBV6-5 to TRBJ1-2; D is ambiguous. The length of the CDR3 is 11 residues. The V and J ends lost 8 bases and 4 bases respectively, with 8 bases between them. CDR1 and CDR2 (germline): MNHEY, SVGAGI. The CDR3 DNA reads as TGTGCCAGCGGCGTGGGCTATGGCTACACCTTC. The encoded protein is CASGVGYGYTF.

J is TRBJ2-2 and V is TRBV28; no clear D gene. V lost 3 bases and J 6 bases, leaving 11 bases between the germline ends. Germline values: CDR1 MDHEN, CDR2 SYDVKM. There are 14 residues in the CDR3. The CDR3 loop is CASSFSTFSGELFF. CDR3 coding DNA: TGTGCCAGCAGTTTTTCTACTTTCTCCGGGGAGCTGTTTTTT.

The CDR3 bases are TGTGCCAGCAGCTTAGCGCTACTAGTTTCGGGCGGGGAGCTGTTTTTT. Its translation: CASSLALLVSGGELFF. The chain uses TRBV7-2 and TRBJ2-2; possibly TRBD2 for D (5 bases). The CDR3 sequence is 16 residues long. Trimming stripped 0 bases from V and 7 bases from J, with 15 bases between. Germline V gives CDR1 SGHTA, CDR2 FQGNSA. Using reference TRBV7-2 and TRBJ2-2 for the parts outside the CDR3, the full variable domain is GAGVSQSPSNKVTEKGKDVELRCDPISGHTALYWYRQSLGQGLEFLIYFQGNSAPDKSGLPSDRFSAERTGGSVSTLTIQRTQQEDSAVYLCASSLALLVSGGELFFGEGSRLTVL.

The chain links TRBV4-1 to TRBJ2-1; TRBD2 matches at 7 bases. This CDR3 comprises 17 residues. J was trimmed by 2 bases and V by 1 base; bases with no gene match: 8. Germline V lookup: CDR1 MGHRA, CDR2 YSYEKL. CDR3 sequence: CASSQVSLAGAYNEQFF. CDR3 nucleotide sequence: TGCGCCAGCAGCCAAGTTAGCCTGGCGGGGGCCTACAATGAGCAGTTCTTC.

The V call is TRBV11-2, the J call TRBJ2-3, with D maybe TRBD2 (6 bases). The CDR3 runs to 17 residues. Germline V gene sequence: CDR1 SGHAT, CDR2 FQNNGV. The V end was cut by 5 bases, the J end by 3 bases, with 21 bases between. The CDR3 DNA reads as TGTGCCAGCAGCCTCCGGGACTTCCTCCCCGCAACAGATACGCAGTATTTT. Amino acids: CASSLRDFLPATDTQYF.

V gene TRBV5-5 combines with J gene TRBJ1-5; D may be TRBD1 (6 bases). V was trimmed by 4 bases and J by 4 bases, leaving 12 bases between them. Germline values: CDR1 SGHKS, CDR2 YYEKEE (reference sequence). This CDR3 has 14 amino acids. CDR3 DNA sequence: TGTGCCAGCAGCCCCAGGGGAGGGAATCAGCCCCAGCATTTT. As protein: CASSPRGGNQPQHF.